This T cell receptor beta chain was documented in a study of shared clonotypes between healthy human individuals. The study, taken as a whole, reports: Clonotypes not shared had lower generation probabilities than those common to all four donors.

Data came from immunoSEQ multiplex PCR; TCRdb stores just in-frame clones and leaves some out. The data hold roughly 2.2 million clones, with 90% to 95% observed a single time. About this clone: No antigen is known for it.

The CDR3 length is 14 residues. The junction had 11 bases not matched to a gene; V was cut back by 10 bases and J by 4 bases. Germline V CDR1 and CDR2: SNHLY, FYNNEI. Sequences were obtained from naive CD4+ T cells from PBMCs. Subset: CD45RA+ positively selected. The source of this sequence is a man aged 18 to 30 in good health. Some clones in this sample may be carry-over from other donors' samples. The V and J genes are TRBV2 and TRBJ2-5; 8 bases map to TRBD2. The CDR3 DNA reads TGTGCCATCGGGGGGGACCGTTCGGGAGAGACCCAGTACTTC. Translation gives CAIGGDRSGETQYF. The complete variable domain, with remaining parts taken from reference TRBV2 and TRBJ2-5, reads EPEVTQTPSHQVTQMGQEVILRCVPISNHLYFYWYRQILGQKVEFLVSFYNNEISEKSEIFDDQFSVERPDGSNFTLKIRSTKLEDSAMYFCAIGGDRSGETQYFGPGTRLLVL.